Below, 24 T cell receptor beta chains from the same sample are listed, as sequenced in a study of cytomegalovirus exposure and HLA in healthy donors. PCR involved 60 Vbeta and 13 Jbeta primers. Using immunoSEQ multiplex PCR, the repertoire was profiled, and TCRdb retains in-frame clones only, with some absent. Of 150,000 to 200,000 clones in the sample, around 80% were seen once. The material sequenced was PBMCs. The origin of the receptors is a woman between 50 and 59 years old in good health and CMV-seronegative.

The chain joins TRBV29-1 to TRBJ2-2; D is undetermined. This CDR3 has 14 residues. Trimming took off 2 bases at V and 1 base at J, with 8 bases between the two ends. The germline gives CDR1 SQVTM, CDR2 ANQGSEA. CDR3 coding DNA: TGCAGCGTTGAAAAGACAATGAACACCGGGGAGCTGTTTTTT. Protein: CSVEKTMNTGELFF.

The chain joins TRBV9 to TRBJ2-5, with unresolved D. The assigned J gene may be wrong: the sequence end matches TRBJ2-7 better. CDR3 size: 10 residues. Per the germline V gene, CDR1 is SGDLS and CDR2 is YYNGEE. This CDR3 is CASSDHEQYF. The CDR3 region has the DNA TGTGCCAGCAGCGACCACGAGCAGTACTTC.

The V and J genes are TRBV7-2 and TRBJ2-5, with 8 bases identical to TRBD2. The ends lost 5 bases at V and 2 bases at J; junction bases unmatched: 4. Germline V lookup: CDR1 SGHTA, CDR2 FQGNSA. The length of the CDR3 is 14 residues. This CDR3 is CASSTSGPQETQYF. For the CDR3, the DNA is TGTGCCAGCAGCACTAGCGGACCACAAGAGACCCAGTACTTC. Full variable domain (missing parts from reference TRBV7-2 and TRBJ2-5): GAGVSQSPSNKVTEKGKDVELRCDPISGHTALYWYRQSLGQGLEFLIYFQGNSAPDKSGLPSDRFSAERTGGSVSTLTIQRTQQEDSAVYLCASSTSGPQETQYFGPGTRLLVL.

The chain has TRBV19 and TRBJ1-5; TRBD1 agrees at 8 bases. V lost 5 bases and J lost 6; bases outside the gene matches: 12. This CDR3 has 16 residues. The germline gives CDR1 LNHDA, CDR2 SQIVND (reference sequence). CDR3 bases: TGTGCCAGTAGTGTCCAGGGGGCATCGTTCGGTCAGCCCCAGCATTTT. It translates to CASSVQGASFGQPQHF.

On this clone itself: Other DNA sequences in the same sample also yield this CDR3. This chain links TRBV28 with TRBJ1-2, with D unresolved. The ends were cut back, 4 bases at V and 4 bases at J, with 19 bases in the middle. The germline gives CDR1 MDHEN, CDR2 SYDVKM. There are 16 residues in the CDR3. The CDR3 reads CASSSSLTAAGYGYTF. CDR3 nucleotides: TGTGCCAGCAGTTCCTCCTTGACGGCGGCGGGCTATGGCTACACCTTC.

The genes are TRBV5-6 and TRBJ2-5; 8 bases map to TRBD1. The CDR3 is 15 residues long. Germline loops: CDR1 SGHDT, CDR2 YYEEEE. Trimming cost V 3 bases and J 5 bases; bases outside gene matches: 9. This CDR3 is CASSSRTGRLETQYF. The CDR3 nucleotides are TGTGCCAGCAGCTCCCGGACAGGGCGGCTGGAGACCCAGTACTTC.

The J gene is TRBJ1-5, the V gene TRBV10-3; possibly TRBD1 for D (6 bases). V dropped 4 bases and J dropped 1 base, with 8 bases sitting between them. Germline CDR1 ENHRY, CDR2 SYGVKD. This CDR3 has 14 amino acids. CDR3 sequence (DNA): TGTGCCATCAGTGGTACAGGGAGCAATCAGCCCCAGCATTTT. Amino acids: CAISGTGSNQPQHF.

V is TRBV28 and J is TRBJ2-5; 12 bases align to TRBD2. The J segment lost 3 bases and the V segment lost 3 bases, leaving 2 bases of the junction unmatched. Germline V CDR1 and CDR2: MDHEN, SYDVKM. CDR3 length: 15 amino acids. CDR3 loop: CASSLASGGEETQYF. DNA of the CDR3: TGTGCCAGCAGTTTGGCTAGCGGGGGGGAAGAGACCCAGTACTTC.

A few counts support this clone. The chain uses TRBV5-5 and TRBJ2-7; D perhaps matches TRBD1 (6 bases). The V gene lost 0 bases and the J gene lost 5 bases, with 15 bases spanning the gap. In germline, CDR1 is SGHKS, CDR2 YYEKEE (reference sequence). CDR3 length: 15 residues. This CDR3 reads CASSLGSLGANEQYF. DNA of the CDR3: TGTGCCAGCAGCTTGGGAAGTCTGGGGGCGAACGAGCAGTACTTC.

This clone showed up just a few times. V usage is TRBV30 and J usage is TRBJ2-1; 8 nucleotides match TRBD1. The CDR3 totals 14 residues. With V trimmed by 1 base and J by 6 bases, 5 bases remained unmatched. CDR1 and CDR2 from the germline V gene are GTSNPN and SVGIG (reference sequence). The CDR3 coding sequence is TGTGCCTGGAGTGGGACAGGGAGGCTCAATGAGCAGTTCTTC. Its translation is CAWSGTGRLNEQFF.

The chain links TRBV23-1 to TRBJ2-1, with D possibly being TRBD1 (6 bases). TRBV23-1 is labeled an ORF, and its function is uncertain. The CDR3 sequence is 19 residues long. The V end was cut by 0 bases, the J end by 1 base, with 19 bases between. This chain's CDR3 is CASSQSGPRRGGSYNEQFF. The CDR3 DNA reads as TGCGCCAGCAGTCAATCGGGGCCGCGCAGGGGTGGGTCCTACAATGAGCAGTTCTTC.

This chain connects TRBV6-5 to TRBJ1-2; a weak D match, TRBD1 (5 bases). V was trimmed by 6 bases and J by 5 bases, leaving 13 bases between them. The CDR3 runs to 13 residues. CDR1 is MNHEY, CDR2 SVGAGI, per germline. The CDR3 sequence: CASSPLGGYGYTF. DNA for the CDR3: TGTGCCAGCAGCCCCCTGGGGGGGTATGGCTACACCTTC.

CDR3 protein: CASSQDRGRGPDTQYF. The CDR3 DNA is TGCGCCAGCAGCCAAGATCGCGGCAGGGGGCCAGATACGCAGTATTTT. The chain recombines TRBV4-3 with TRBJ2-3, with 8 bases fitting TRBD1. J lost 4 bases, V lost 0 bases, and 6 bases had no gene match. Germline V lookup: CDR1 LGHNA, CDR2 YSLEER. The CDR3 length is 16 residues.

This chain connects TRBV7-3 to TRBJ2-5, with D perhaps TRBD1 (5 bases). The end of the DNA fits TRBJ2-7 better, so the J call may be wrong. Germline CDR1 reads SGHTA; CDR2 reads FQGTGA. This CDR3 has 13 residues. CDR3 loop: CASSLTDTYEQYF. The CDR3, as DNA: TGTGCCAGCAGCTTAACGGACACTTACGAGCAGTACTTC.

V usage is TRBV28 and J usage is TRBJ2-5; a weak D match, TRBD1 (6 bases). With the DNA end fitting TRBJ2-7 better, the J assignment may be wrong. CDR3 length equals 12 residues. The germline V gene encodes CDR1 MDHEN and CDR2 SYDVKM. The CDR3 protein is CASTQGNYEQYF. The CDR3 DNA is TGTGCCAGCACACAGGGTAACTACGAGCAGTACTTC.

The chain combines TRBV28 with TRBJ2-5, with a tentative D call TRBD1 (5 bases). The J call may be incorrect, as the DNA end agrees better with TRBJ2-7. The CDR3 is made up of 13 amino acids. Germline CDR1 MDHEN, CDR2 SYDVKM. In nucleotides, the CDR3 is TGTGCCAGCAGTATCGACAGTTCCTACGAGCAGTACTTC. Protein product: CASSIDSSYEQYF.

With respect to this clone: One junction end disagrees with the germline gene, perhaps due to a read error. This chain uses TRBV7-9 with TRBJ1-6; 9 bases map to TRBD1. The CDR3 extends over 15 amino acids. CDR1 and CDR2 (germline): SEHNR, FQNEAQ (reference sequence). The CDR3 DNA reads TGTTCCAGCAGCCGACAGGGGGTGGGAAATTCACCCCTCCACTTT. Its translation: CSSSRQGVGNSPLHF.

The chain recombines TRBV4-1 with TRBJ1-2, with D possibly TRBD1 on 6 matching bases. Germline V gene data show CDR1 as MGHRA and CDR2 as YSYEKL. The CDR3 loop spans 14 amino acids. Trimming took 3 bases from V and 3 from J, leaving 11 bases between them. The CDR3 bases are TGCGCCAGCAGCCAGGGGGCTAGAGACTATGGCTACACCTTC. Protein sequence: CASSQGARDYGYTF.

This clone showed up just once. The V gene is TRBV28, the J gene TRBJ2-6, with 10 positions matching TRBD1. Trimming took 4 bases from V and 3 from J; bases not matched to a gene: 6. Germline V gene sequence: CDR1 MDHEN, CDR2 SYDVKM. The CDR3 consists of 17 residues. DNA for the CDR3: TGTGCCAGCAGTTCCCCGACAGGGGGCCGTGGGGCCAACGTCCTGACTTTC. It codes for CASSSPTGGRGANVLTF.

The V and J genes are TRBV19 and TRBJ1-1; D remains ambiguous. Between the trimmed V and J ends, which lost 5 bases and 1 base, there was a span of 8 bases. Germline CDR1 is LNHDA and CDR2 is SQIVND (reference sequence). The CDR3 is made up of 13 amino acids. The CDR3 region is CASSVTENTEAFF. CDR3 coding DNA: TGTGCCAGTAGTGTCACAGAGAACACTGAAGCTTTCTTT. Variable domain in full (rest from reference TRBV19 and TRBJ1-1): DGGITQSPKYLFRKEGQNVTLSCEQNLNHDAMYWYRQDPGQGLRLIYYSQIVNDFQKGDIAEGYSVSREKKESFPLTVTSAQKNPTAFYLCASSVTENTEAFFGQGTRLTVV.

This chain uses TRBV27 with TRBJ2-5, with D perhaps matching TRBD2 (6 bases). The assigned J gene may be wrong: the sequence end matches TRBJ2-7 better. The CDR3 has 15 amino acids. CDR1 and CDR2 (germline): MNHEY, SMNVEV (reference sequence). The CDR3 DNA reads TGTGCCAGCAGGACCCTCCAGCGGGTCCCCTACGAGCAGTACTTC. It translates to CASRTLQRVPYEQYF.

This rearrangement joins TRBV14 to TRBJ2-3, with 9 bases identical to TRBD1. The CDR3 is made up of 15 amino acids. The ends lost 3 bases at V and 4 bases at J; junction bases unmatched: 5. Germline V CDR1 and CDR2: SGHDN, FVKESK. CDR3 region: CASSQTGGYSDTQYF. DNA of the CDR3: TGTGCCAGCAGCCAGACAGGGGGGTATTCAGATACGCAGTATTTT.

The CDR3 spells CASSQGLARVFTDTQYF. The CDR3 nucleotides are TGCGCCAGCAGCCAAGGGTTAGCCAGGGTGTTTACAGATACGCAGTATTTT. The chain has TRBV4-1 and TRBJ2-3, with D possibly being TRBD1 (5 bases). The CDR3 contains 17 residues. V was pared by 1 base and J by 3 bases, with 17 bases between. CDR1 and CDR2 (germline): MGHRA, YSYEKL.

The chain is built from TRBV9 and TRBJ1-4; 11 bases map to TRBD1. CDR1 and CDR2 from the germline V gene are SGDLS and YYNGEE. With V trimmed by 4 bases and J by 0 bases, 5 bases remained unmatched. The CDR3 contains 17 residues. CDR3 sequence: CASSSRTGGTTNEKLFF. The DNA for the CDR3 is TGTGCCAGCAGCTCTCGGACAGGGGGCACAACTAATGAAAAACTGTTTTTT.